The source of this TCR beta chain is a study of blood T cell repertoires in COVID-19. TCRdb's table, derived via immunoSEQ multiplex PCR, lists solely in-frame clones and lacks some. Of about 400,000 clones in the sample, about 89% were seen once. The CDR3 sequence is 14 residues long. The germline V gene encodes CDR1 MDHEN and CDR2 SYDVKM. V was clipped by 3 bases and J by 5 bases, with 13 bases between them. The chain combines TRBV28 with TRBJ2-5, with a weak D call TRBD1 (6 bases). The receptor comes from a woman aged 25-40 years with acute or convalescent COVID-19. The sample was peripheral blood. Here the CDR3 reads CASSFFRGNETQYF. The CDR3 region has the DNA TGTGCCAGCAGTTTTTTCAGGGGCAATGAGACCCAGTACTTC.